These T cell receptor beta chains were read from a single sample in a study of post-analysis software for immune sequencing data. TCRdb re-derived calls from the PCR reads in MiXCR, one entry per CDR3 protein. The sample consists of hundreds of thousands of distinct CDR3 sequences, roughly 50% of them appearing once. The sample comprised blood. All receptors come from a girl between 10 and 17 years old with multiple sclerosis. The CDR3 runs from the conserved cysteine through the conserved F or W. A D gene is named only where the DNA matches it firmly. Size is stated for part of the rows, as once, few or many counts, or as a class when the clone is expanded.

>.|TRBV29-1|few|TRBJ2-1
CSVEIGGPNEQFF
TGCAGCGTTGAAATTGGGGGACCCAATGAGCAGTTCTTC
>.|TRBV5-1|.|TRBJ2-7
CASTRGSRQSYEQYF
TGCGCCAGCACCCGGGGGTCGAGACAGTCCTACGAGCAGTACTTC
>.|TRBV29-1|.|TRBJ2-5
CSVALVEGETQYF
TGCAGCGTTGCACTAGTAGAGGGAGAGACCCAGTACTTC
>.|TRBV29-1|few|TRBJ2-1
CSSGLGNEQFF
TGCAGCTCGGGGCTGGGGAATGAGCAGTTCTTC
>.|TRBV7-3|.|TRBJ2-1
CASSPWGHGNYNEQFF
TGTGCCAGCAGCCCTTGGGGGCACGGGAATTACAATGAGCAGTTCTTC
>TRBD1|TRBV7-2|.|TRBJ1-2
CASGLDREYGYTF
TGTGCCAGCGGCCTGGACAGGGAGTATGGCTACACCTTC
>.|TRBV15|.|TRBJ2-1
CTTSRDIAKGRNEQFF
TGTACCACCAGCAGAGATATCGCTAAGGGGAGAAATGAGCAGTTCTTC
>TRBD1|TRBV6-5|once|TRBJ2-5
CASTPGTGVYMETQYF
TGTGCCAGCACCCCGGGGACAGGGGTTTATATGGAGACCCAGTACTTC
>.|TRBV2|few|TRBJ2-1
CASRTSWGADSYNEQFF
TGTGCCAGCAGGACCTCTTGGGGAGCCGACTCCTACAATGAGCAGTTCTTC
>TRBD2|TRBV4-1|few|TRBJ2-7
CASSLMTSGSYEQYF
TGCGCCAGCAGCCTGATGACTAGCGGCTCCTACGAGCAGTACTTC
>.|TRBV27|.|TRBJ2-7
CASSDLVSSYEQYF
TGTGCCAGCAGTGACCTCGTTAGCTCCTACGAGCAGTACTTC
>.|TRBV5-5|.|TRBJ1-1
CASSLFGDTEAFF
TGTGCCAGCAGCTTGTTTGGAGACACTGAAGCTTTCTTT
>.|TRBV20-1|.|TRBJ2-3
CSARSGSSTDTQYF
TGCAGTGCTCGGAGCGGATCTAGCACAGATACGCAGTATTTT
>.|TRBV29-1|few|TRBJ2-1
CSVEDGGHVDEQFF
TGCAGCGTTGAAGACGGAGGGCACGTCGATGAGCAGTTCTTC
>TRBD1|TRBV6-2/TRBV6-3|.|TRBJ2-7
CASSEPGQYEQYF
TGTGCCAGCAGTGAACCGGGACAGTACGAGCAGTACTTC
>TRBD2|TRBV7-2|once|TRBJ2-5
CASSPQKSSGRETQYF
TGTGCCAGCAGCCCACAAAAATCTAGCGGGCGGGAGACCCAGTACTTC
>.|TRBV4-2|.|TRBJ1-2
CASSQEGRSGYTF
TGTGCCAGCAGCCAAGAAGGGCGGAGCGGCTACACCTTC
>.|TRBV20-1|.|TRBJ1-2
CSARASRNYGYTF
TGCAGTGCTAGAGCATCCAGGAACTATGGCTACACCTTC
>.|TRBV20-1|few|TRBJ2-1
CSARDLEREYQRDKNEQFF
TGCAGTGCTAGAGATTTGGAGCGGGAATATCAGAGGGACAAGAATGAGCAGTTCTTC
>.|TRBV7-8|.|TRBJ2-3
CASSLVVLGTDTQYF
TGTGCCAGCAGCTTAGTGGTACTAGGGACAGATACGCAGTATTTT
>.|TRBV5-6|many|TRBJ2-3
CASILGSRTDTQYF
TGTGCCAGCATCCTCGGTAGTAGGACAGATACGCAGTATTTT
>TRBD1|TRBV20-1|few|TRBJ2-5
CSARTGTAQETQYF
TGCAGTGCTAGGACCGGGACAGCCCAAGAGACCCAGTACTTC
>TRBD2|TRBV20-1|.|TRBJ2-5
CSARVPSGGPARQETQYF
TGCAGTGCTAGAGTCCCTAGCGGGGGGCCTGCGAGGCAAGAGACCCAGTACTTC
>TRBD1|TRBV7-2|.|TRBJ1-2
CASSLVGTGAFYGYTF
TGTGCCAGCAGCTTAGTTGGGACAGGTGCTTTCTATGGCTACACCTTC
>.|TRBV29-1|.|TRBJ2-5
CSVRGPLAIRQETQYF
TGCAGCGTGCGGGGGCCTTTAGCGATAAGGCAAGAGACCCAGTACTTC
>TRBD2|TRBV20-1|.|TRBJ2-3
CSGLAGGATDTQYF
TGCAGTGGGCTAGCGGGGGGGGCGACAGATACGCAGTATTTT
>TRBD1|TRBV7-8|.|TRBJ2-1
CASSSGQGVTQFF
TGTGCCAGCAGCTCTGGACAGGGAGTGACGCAGTTCTTC
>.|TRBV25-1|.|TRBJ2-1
CASSEGFWQFF
TGTGCCAGCAGTGAAGGGTTTTGGCAGTTCTTC
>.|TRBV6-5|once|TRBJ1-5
CASSALHSNQPQHF
TGTGCCAGCAGTGCGCTTCATAGCAATCAGCCCCAGCATTTT
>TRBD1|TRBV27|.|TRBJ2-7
CASSHKPGTVTYEQYF
TGTGCCAGCAGTCACAAACCAGGGACAGTTACCTACGAGCAGTACTTC
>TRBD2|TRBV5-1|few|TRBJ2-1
CASSPPRLAGGSSEQFF
TGCGCCAGCAGCCCTCCCCGCCTAGCGGGAGGGAGTAGTGAGCAGTTCTTC
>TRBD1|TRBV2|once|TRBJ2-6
CARKGTGGGNVLTF
TGTGCCAGAAAGGGGACAGGGGGAGGCAACGTCCTGACTTTC
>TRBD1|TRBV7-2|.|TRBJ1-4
CASSSNFDRGREKLFF
TGTGCCAGCAGCTCCAACTTTGACAGGGGGCGTGAAAAACTGTTTTTT
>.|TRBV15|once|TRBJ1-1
CATSRSKDTNTEAFF
TGTGCCACCAGCAGATCAAAGGACACAAACACTGAAGCTTTCTTT
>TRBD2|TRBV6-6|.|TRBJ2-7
CASSRGTSGFYEQYF
TGTGCCAGCAGCCGCGGGACTAGCGGATTCTACGAGCAGTACTTC
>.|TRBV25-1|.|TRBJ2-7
CASSELDGFSYEQYF
TGTGCCAGCAGTGAATTGGATGGTTTTTCCTACGAGCAGTACTTC
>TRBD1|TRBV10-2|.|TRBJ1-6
CASSDAGTGGGSPLHF
TGCGCCAGCAGTGACGCCGGGACAGGGGGCGGGTCACCCCTCCACTTT